This T cell receptor (beta chain) appears in the sequencing data of a study of blood T cells in healthy people across ages (dated by TCRdb to 2013 to 2016). Looking at the study overall: Template switching captured roughly one uniquely barcoded TCR beta cDNA molecule per two T cells in model experiments. To track age-related changes in TCR beta repertoire diversity, the study relied on deep sequencing normalized with unique cDNA molecular identifiers. The donors were split into four age groups: young (average around 15 years), middle-aged (39), aged (62) and long-lived (roughly 88). Using the same blood draw, the study looked at two additional independent replicas of 1 million unique cDNA reads for two donors, one aged 18 to 30 and the other aged 80 or older.

The donors were some 36 Caucasian individuals from Russia, aged roughly 6 to 90 years, who were systemically healthy. Approximately 9.7 milliliters of peripheral blood were drawn from each donor into EDTA-treated Vacutainer tubes. Ficoll-Paque density-gradient centrifugation was used to isolate PBMCs, with at least 7 million per sample. Trizol reagent was used to extract total RNA from the PBMCs, yielding at least 5 micrograms per sample. The percentages of naive CD45RAhigh/CD27high T cells were determined by flow cytometry on a PBMC aliquot from every donor. CDR1 and CDR2, looked up from the germline V gene, are SQVTM and ANQGSEA. Measured from the cysteine to the phenylalanine, the CDR3 is 13 residues long. The CDR3 DNA has 39 bases and is translated from base 1. The table lists this clonotype with a few counts. Its antigen is currently not known. One junction end disagrees with the germline gene, perhaps due to a read error.

Libraries were prepared through 5' RACE. Sequencing used an Illumina HiSeq 2500. A second PCR of roughly 7 to 12 cycles was run with a J-beta primer mix and a sample-barcoded 5' primer. Each TCR beta cDNA molecule received a unique molecular identifier from a template-switch 5' adaptor carrying 12 random nucleotides. Each sample yielded at least 3 million CDR3-containing paired-end reads. First-strand cDNA synthesis was performed from all RNA using the Mint cDNA synthesis kit, with priming by a TRBC-specific oligonucleotide. Following uracil-DNA glycosylase treatment, a first 18-cycle PCR with universal primers M1SS and BC2_uni_R was performed on all cDNA. The original pipeline was this. For normalization, 1 million high-quality reads were randomly selected from each sample, with every read carrying a distinct molecular identifier. Reads sharing molecular identifiers were discarded rather than binned into consensus sequences. MiTCR, with a Q25 quality threshold and the strictest error-elimination algorithm, was used for CDR3 identification, clonotype clustering and error correction. A nonparametric unseen species model using Euler transformation provided a lower-bound estimate of total TCR beta diversity. TCRdb's own reprocessing of the public reads used fastp at Q25 and MiXCR and kept productive beta chains. CDR3 protein duplicates are merged, each entry listing the most common genes and DNA. None of the V and J calls come from the authors' own analysis; TCRdb made them. The sample profile shows 750,000 or so distinct CDR3 sequences; just under 25% of them were found once. The top ten clonotypes cover 9% to 9.5% of the sample.

Here is what the overall study found, with its caveats: Compared with the aged group, the long-lived group had more naive CD4+ T cells, fewer expanded clones and increased TCR diversity, a pattern suggesting age selection. As age increased, observed TCR beta diversity per million T cells dropped in a roughly linear way, and a significant reduction was already evident by age roughly 40. Observed TCR beta diversity correlated strongly with the percentage of naive T cells measured by flow cytometry. Estimates of total diversity based on one million sequenced T cells were regarded as lower bounds and as underestimates. Because profiling used bulk unsorted PBMCs, naive and antigen-experienced compartments could not be compared conclusively. The CMV infection status of donors was not known, potentially confounding age-related changes in expanded clonotypes.

These data are also associated with another study on T cells of mothers and their children. The second paper states: Nine systemically healthy Caucasian individuals served as donors, namely three mothers together with their six children. cDNA synthesis consumed the entire amount of extracted RNA, loaded at approximately 1.5 ug RNA in each 15 ul reaction. In the second PCR, the M1S primer added sample barcodes and 2-4 random nucleotides. Each mother yielded over 9.5 million TCR beta CDR3 reads and each child 2.5 million to 3 million reads. TCR recombination output is similarly shaped by thymic selection in related and unrelated pairs, with a minor effect exerted by inherited differences. Normalized repertoire overlap in related mother-child pairs was always slightly higher than in unrelated mother-child pairs, but the difference was never significant. Persistent microchimeric T cell clones were not detected, at a sensitivity of about 99 clones per million clonotypes. To look for features that set related mother-child pairs apart from unrelated individuals, the researchers ran deep NGS to compare the TCR beta repertoires of mothers and children. Mothers averaged roughly 40 +/- 4 years of age and children averaged about 10 +/- 4 years. After adapter ligation with NEBNext reagents, the libraries were sequenced on Illumina HiSeq 2000 with 100+100 nt paired-end reads. Mother and child libraries were prepared a month apart and sequenced in separate runs to prevent cross-contamination. For each donor, somewhere between 500,000 and 2,000,000 distinct TCR beta clonotypes were identified. Naive TCR beta clonotypes were estimated from low-frequency clonotypes matched to each donor's FACS-determined naive share, without sorting.

The receptor was derived from a boy younger than 18 in good health. The rearrangement combines TRBV29-1 with TRBJ1-2; the D region possibly corresponds to TRBD1 (5 bases align). The sequenced material came from blood. CDR3 reads: CSADDSDNYGNTF. The DNA sequence is TGCAGCGCCGACGACAGCGATAACTATGGCAACACCTTC.